The 18 T cell receptor beta chains below all came from one sample that was sequenced in a study of regulatory T cells in long-lasting Graves disease. Time point noted: newly diagnosed GD, antithyroid drugs for less than 3 months. PBMC-extracted RNA yielded the TCR library. Arm-PCR of CDR3 regions and iRepertoire HTBI primers were the basis on which TCR beta libraries were built. TCRdb redid the calling of the multiplex PCR reads with MiXCR, one entry per CDR3 protein. The repertoire includes over 350,000 distinct CDR3 sequences, about 14% of them detected once, and roughly a sixth sits in the top ten. In addition, the sample was reused for a study of T cells in Graves' hyperthyroidism and ophthalmopathy.

The sequencing used peripheral blood mononuclear cells (PBMCs), collected at new diagnosis, from a patient treated with antithyroid drugs. The source is a woman aged 50 to 65 with Graves disease.

The J gene is TRBJ1-1, the V gene TRBV12-3 or TRBV12-4; no definite D call. The ends were cut back, 2 bases at V and 11 bases at J, with 12 bases in the middle. CDR3 length: 12 residues. The CDR3 DNA reads as TGTGCCAGCAGTTTAATCGGGAATGGGGCTTTCTTT. Translating it yields CASSLIGNGAFF.

For this clonotype: A clone one base away is much larger, so this may be a read error. This rearrangement joins TRBV28 to TRBJ2-3, with TRBD2 matching 10 bases. The germline CDR1 and CDR2 sequences are MDHEN and SYDVKM. The CDR3 totals 14 residues. V lost 8 bases and J lost 4; bases outside the gene matches: 6. The CDR3 DNA sequence: TGTGCCAGCGGCACTAGCGGGAACGCAGATACGCAGTATTTT. Translation: CASGTSGNADTQYF. Combining the CDR3 with reference TRBV28 and TRBJ2-3 gives the whole variable domain DVKVTQSSRYLVKRTGEKVFLECVQDMDHENMFWYRQDPGLGLRLIYFSYDVKMKEKGDIPEGYSVSREKKERFSLILESASTNQTSMYLCASGTSGNADTQYFGPGTRLTVL.

The chain recombines TRBV7-9 with TRBJ2-5; tentatively, D is TRBD1 or TRBD2 (7 bases each). The CDR3 has 12 residues. In germline, CDR1 is SEHNR, CDR2 FQNEAQ (reference sequence). Trimming removed 5 bases from V and 13 bases from J, with 17 bases in between. This CDR3 reads CASSQGGDLRYF. The CDR3, as DNA: TGTGCCAGCAGCCAGGGGGGGGATTTGCGGTACTTC.

There are many counts of this clonotype. The rearrangement links TRBV28 to TRBJ2-5, with D possibly matching TRBD2 (6 bases). CDR3 length equals 15 residues. V gave up 8 bases and J gave up 0 bases, with 16 bases separating them. CDR1 MDHEN and CDR2 SYDVKM come from the germline V gene. The CDR3 is CASALGGTYQETQYF. CDR3 DNA sequence: TGTGCCAGCGCCCTTGGGGGGACGTACCAAGAGACCCAGTACTTC.

The table lists this clonotype with many counts. The V and J genes are TRBV5-1 and TRBJ1-6; D is unresolved. The CDR3 covers 13 residues. Germline CDR1 reads SGHRS; CDR2 reads YFSETQ. The V end was cut by 5 bases, the J end by 7 bases, with 10 bases between. As DNA, the CDR3 is TGCGCCAGCAGAGACCTAGGGAATTCACCCCTCCACTTT. Translation gives CASRDLGNSPLHF.

This clonotype was seen many times. J is TRBJ2-2 and V is TRBV28, with 10 bases lining up with TRBD1. V lost 4 bases and J lost 7; bases outside the gene matches: 9. CDR3 length equals 16 residues. The germline V gene has CDR1 MDHEN and CDR2 SYDVKM. The CDR3 loop is CASSSRDRGRFGELFF. In nucleotides, the CDR3 is TGTGCCAGCAGTTCACGAGACAGGGGGCGATTCGGGGAGCTGTTTTTT.

In its sample, this clonotype was seen many times. V usage is TRBV3-1 and J usage is TRBJ2-5; D is undetermined. V was cut by 0 bases and J by 1 base, with 9 bases left in between. This CDR3 has 15 amino acids. Germline-derived CDR1 and CDR2 are LGHDT and YNNKEL (reference sequence). CDR3 nucleotide sequence: TGTGCCAGCAGCCAAGATCAAACATTCCAAGAGACCCAGTACTTC. This sequence encodes CASSQDQTFQETQYF.

V is TRBV11-3 and J is TRBJ2-7; 9 nucleotides align to TRBD1. Germline V gives CDR1 SGHNT, CDR2 YENEEA. The ends lost 0 bases at V and 2 bases at J; junction bases unmatched: 11. The CDR3 has 18 amino acids. The DNA of the CDR3 is TGTGCCAGCAGCTTAGAGGATCCCCAAGGACAGGGGACCTACGAGCAGTACTTC. It is translated as CASSLEDPQGQGTYEQYF.

This clonotype was seen ten or more times. The gene calls are TRBV7-9 and TRBJ2-1; 7 bases fit TRBD1. V lost 5 bases and J lost 7; bases outside the gene matches: 11. CDR3 size: 15 residues. CDR1 is SEHNR and CDR2 is FQNEAQ in the germline V gene (reference sequence). In DNA, the CDR3 is TGTGCCAGCAGCCCACCGGGACAGTTATCAAATGAGCAGTTCTTC. Protein sequence: CASSPPGQLSNEQFF.

CDR3 residues: CASSAGQGAPDTQYF. The CDR3 nucleotides are TGCGCCAGCTCGGCGGGACAGGGGGCACCAGATACGCAGTATTTT. The genes are TRBV5-1 and TRBJ2-3; TRBD1 matches at 12 bases. Unmatched junction bases numbered 7, after V lost 7 bases and J lost 4 bases. CDR1 and CDR2 (germline): SGHRS, YFSETQ. The CDR3 covers 15 residues.

This clonotype was counted many times. The chain has TRBV3-1 and TRBJ2-1; TRBD2 agrees at 12 bases. V dropped 1 base and J dropped 6; count of bases not matched to a gene: 4. Germline V gene lookup returns CDR1 LGHDT and CDR2 YNNKEL (reference sequence). The CDR3 sequence is 16 residues long. CDR3 bases: TGTGCCAGCAGCCAAGGGCCGGGACTAGCGGGCAATGAGCAGTTCTTC. This encodes CASSQGPGLAGNEQFF.

This clonotype was seen more than once but under ten times. The chain carries TRBV7-9 and TRBJ2-2; 8 positions agree with TRBD2. The CDR3 runs to 16 residues. Germline CDR1 and CDR2: SEHNR and FQNEAQ (reference sequence). With 5 bases clipped from V and 0 bases from J, the junction kept 5 bases outside the gene matches. The CDR3 DNA reads as TGTGCCAGCAGCCCGCGGGAGGCCGCGAACACCGGGGAGCTGTTTTTT. Translation gives CASSPREAANTGELFF. Full variable domain (rest looked up from reference TRBV7-9 and TRBJ2-2): DTGVSQNPRHKITKRGQNVTFRCDPISEHNRLYWYRQTLGQGPEFLTYFQNEAQLEKSRLLSDRFSAERPKGSFSTLEIQRTEQGDSAMYLCASSPREAANTGELFFGEGSRLTVL.

In its sample, this clonotype was seen many times. This chain connects TRBV10-3 to TRBJ2-7, with 8 bases lining up with TRBD1. With V trimmed by 3 bases and J by 4 bases, 2 bases remained unmatched. Germline CDR1 reads ENHRY; CDR2 reads SYGVKD. CDR3 length: 13 residues. CDR3 DNA sequence: TGTGCCATCAGTGATGACAGGGGTTACGAGCAGTACTTC. Protein: CAISDDRGYEQYF.

This clonotype was counted ten times or more. This chain connects TRBV24-1 to TRBJ1-1; the D gene is possibly TRBD1 (5 bases). Germline lookup yields CDR1 KGHDR and CDR2 SFDVKD. CDR3 length: 13 amino acids. Trimming left V 0 bases short and J 4 bases short, with 5 bases between. CDR3 in amino acids: CATSDLGTTEAFF. For the CDR3, the DNA is TGTGCCACCAGTGATTTGGGGACCACTGAAGCTTTCTTT.

V is TRBV12-3 or TRBV12-4 and J is TRBJ1-6; D gene ambiguous. Trimming removed 3 bases at V and 9 bases at J, with 9 bases between. The CDR3 loop spans 13 amino acids. The chain's CDR3 is CASSLGSGSPLHF. CDR3 in DNA: TGTGCCAGCAGTTTGGGCAGTGGTTCACCCCTCCACTTT.

This clonotype was seen a handful of times. The rearrangement links TRBV5-4 to TRBJ2-1; TRBD2 agrees at 8 bases. Germline V gives CDR1 SGHNT, CDR2 YYREEE (reference sequence). The CDR3 is 14 residues long. Trimming removed 7 bases from V and 0 bases from J; junction bases left unmatched: 3. CDR3 in amino acids: CASQREYSYNEQFF. The CDR3 nucleotides are TGTGCCAGCCAGCGGGAGTACTCCTACAATGAGCAGTTCTTC.

This clonotype was seen ten or more times. The chain recombines TRBV6-1 with TRBJ2-7; D remains ambiguous. This CDR3 has 11 residues. V was pared by 6 bases and J by 4 bases, with 7 bases between. Germline CDR1 MNHNS, CDR2 SASEGT. CDR3 sequence: CASRAGYEQYF. For the CDR3, the DNA is TGTGCCAGCAGGGCCGGTTACGAGCAGTACTTC.

This clonotype was found many times. The chain couples TRBV6-2 or TRBV6-3 to TRBJ2-7; 12 bases are a match to TRBD2. The trim removed 6 bases at V and 0 bases at J, leaving 6 bases unmatched. The CDR3 covers 16 residues. The germline CDR1 and CDR2 sequences are MNHEY and SVGEGT. The CDR3: CASRPTSGRTSYEQYF. CDR3 coding DNA: TGTGCCAGCAGACCTACTAGCGGGAGGACCTCCTACGAGCAGTACTTC.